This T cell receptor beta chain was documented in a study of T cell responses to AZD1222 COVID-19 vaccine. The wider study: The study pooled second doses at about 4 or about 12 weeks. Study-wide results and caveats: Most donors were white British, females outnumbered males, and clonal diversity was possibly underestimated. Spike-specific TCR breadth and depth were elevated following two AZD1222 doses.

With regard to this clone: The antigen remains undetermined.

From germline, CDR1 is MNHNY and CDR2 SVGAGI (reference sequence). V gave up 4 bases and J gave up 4 bases, with 16 bases separating them. The CDR3 runs 15 residues. Sequenced by immunoSEQ multiplex PCR; TCRdb stores in-frame clones only, minus some. Of approximately 180,000 clones listed, approximately 90% are singletons. J is TRBJ1-2 and V is TRBV6-6; D might be TRBD1 (5 bases). The clonotype was recovered from an adult in good health. The specimen comprised peripheral blood, sampled on day 0 of AZD1222 vaccination. CDR3 bases: TGTGCCAGCAGTTCACAAGGGGCTAAGTTCTATGGCTACACCTTC. Protein product: CASSSQGAKFYGYTF.